These T cell receptor beta chains were read from a single sample in a study of blood T cell repertoires in COVID-19. Produced via immunoSEQ multiplex PCR; TCRdb's table is partial and in-frame only. The sample holds some 180,000 clones, 88% seen once. The sequenced sample was peripheral blood. The origin of the receptors is a man aged 50 or older who had recovered from COVID-19. CDR3s include the opening cysteine and the closing phenylalanine or tryptophan. Fields, in order: CDR3 protein, CDR3 DNA, clone size, J gene, D gene, CDR3 length, V gene. A D gene is named only where the DNA matches it firmly. Rows may omit the clone size; those that give it use once, few, many or a size class.

CDR3 protein: CASGWGQGPHEQYF
CDR3 DNA: TGTGCCAGCGGATGGGGACAGGGTCCCCACGAGCAGTACTTC
clone size: .
J gene: TRBJ2-7
D gene: .
CDR3 length: 14
V gene: TRBV21-1

CDR3 protein: CASSWTGSQETQYF
CDR3 DNA: TGTGCCAGCAGTTGGACAGGGTCGCAAGAGACCCAGTACTTC
clone size: .
J gene: TRBJ2-5
D gene: TRBD1
CDR3 length: 14
V gene: TRBV7-9

CDR3 protein: CASSLSLRTGGSTGANVLTF
CDR3 DNA: TGTGCCAGCAGCTTATCCCTTCGGACAGGGGGCTCAACTGGGGCCAACGTCCTGACTTTC
clone size: few
J gene: TRBJ2-6
D gene: TRBD1
CDR3 length: 20
V gene: TRBV9

CDR3 protein: CASSQAGRPNTGELFF
CDR3 DNA: TGTGCCAGCAGTCAAGCAGGAAGACCGAACACCGGGGAGCTGTTTTTT
clone size: .
J gene: TRBJ2-2
D gene: .
CDR3 length: 16
V gene: TRBV3-1/TRBV3-2

CDR3 protein: CASSPGDREDYGYTF
CDR3 DNA: TGTGCCAGCAGCCCGGGGGACAGGGAGGACTATGGCTACACCTTC
clone size: .
J gene: TRBJ1-2
D gene: TRBD1
CDR3 length: 15
V gene: TRBV7-8

CDR3 protein: CASSYSTGLYEQYF
CDR3 DNA: TGTGCCAGCAGTTACTCGACAGGGCTCTACGAGCAGTACTTC
clone size: .
J gene: TRBJ2-7
D gene: TRBD1
CDR3 length: 14
V gene: TRBV6-6

CDR3 protein: CASSLGHRVSSYEQYF
CDR3 DNA: TGTGCCAGCAGCTTGGGTCACAGGGTAAGCTCCTACGAGCAGTACTTC
clone size: .
J gene: TRBJ2-7
D gene: .
CDR3 length: 16
V gene: TRBV5-4

CDR3 protein: CASSPIGGGDTDTQYF
CDR3 DNA: TGTGCCAGCAGTCCGATCGGCGGGGGCGACACAGATACGCAGTATTTT
clone size: .
J gene: TRBJ2-3
D gene: .
CDR3 length: 16
V gene: TRBV28

CDR3 protein: CASSQGQGSYEQYF
CDR3 DNA: TGCGCCAGCAGCCAAGGTCAGGGGAGCTACGAGCAGTACTTC
clone size: .
J gene: TRBJ2-7
D gene: .
CDR3 length: 14
V gene: TRBV4-3

CDR3 protein: CASSPNSGTGGFEQYF
CDR3 DNA: TGTGCCAGCAGCCCGAATTCCGGGACAGGGGGTTTCGAGCAGTACTTC
clone size: once
J gene: TRBJ2-7
D gene: TRBD1
CDR3 length: 16
V gene: TRBV11-2

CDR3 protein: CASSLQAGDTEAFF
CDR3 DNA: TGCGCCAGCAGCTTGCAGGCAGGCGATACTGAAGCTTTCTTT
clone size: few
J gene: TRBJ1-1
D gene: .
CDR3 length: 14
V gene: TRBV5-1

CDR3 protein: CASSLEMGRGSTEAFF
CDR3 DNA: TGTGCCAGCAGCTTAGAAATGGGCAGGGGAAGCACTGAAGCTTTCTTT
clone size: .
J gene: TRBJ1-1
D gene: .
CDR3 length: 16
V gene: TRBV7-9

CDR3 protein: CASRERQVRNTEAFF
CDR3 DNA: TGTGCCAGCAGAGAGCGACAGGTCCGGAACACTGAAGCTTTCTTT
clone size: .
J gene: TRBJ1-1
D gene: .
CDR3 length: 15
V gene: TRBV2

CDR3 protein: CASSAVRDTNADTGELFF
CDR3 DNA: TGTGCCAGCAGTGCCGTCCGGGACACTAACGCGGACACCGGGGAGCTGTTTTTT
clone size: few
J gene: TRBJ2-2
D gene: .
CDR3 length: 18
V gene: TRBV28

CDR3 protein: CASRGLVSTGELFF
CDR3 DNA: TGTGCCAGCAGGGGACTAGTTTCCACCGGGGAGCTGTTTTTT
clone size: .
J gene: TRBJ2-2
D gene: TRBD2
CDR3 length: 14
V gene: TRBV7-8

CDR3 protein: CASSLGGTTVSYEQYF
CDR3 DNA: TGTGCCAGCAGCTTAGGGGGGACAACGGTATCCTACGAGCAGTACTTC
clone size: once
J gene: TRBJ2-7
D gene: .
CDR3 length: 16
V gene: TRBV7-9

CDR3 protein: CASSRGLAGGGAKNIQYF
CDR3 DNA: TGTGCCAGCAGCCGGGGACTAGCGGGAGGGGGAGCCAAAAACATTCAGTACTTC
clone size: .
J gene: TRBJ2-4
D gene: TRBD2
CDR3 length: 18
V gene: TRBV5-4

CDR3 protein: CASSRDSPLGGYTF
CDR3 DNA: TGTGCCAGCAGCCGGGACAGCCCCCTTGGTGGCTACACCTTC
clone size: .
J gene: TRBJ1-2
D gene: TRBD1
CDR3 length: 14
V gene: TRBV6-2/TRBV6-3

CDR3 protein: CASSPWDSSTDTQYF
CDR3 DNA: TGTGCCAGCAGCCCATGGGACAGTAGCACAGATACGCAGTATTTT
clone size: .
J gene: TRBJ2-3
D gene: TRBD1
CDR3 length: 15
V gene: TRBV7-9

CDR3 protein: CSVAEGAYNEQFF
CDR3 DNA: TGCAGCGTTGCTGAGGGGGCCTACAATGAGCAGTTCTTC
clone size: .
J gene: TRBJ2-1
D gene: .
CDR3 length: 13
V gene: TRBV29-1

CDR3 protein: CASSVDLTGYYDTQYF
CDR3 DNA: TGTGCCAGCAGCGTAGACCTGACAGGGTATTACGATACGCAGTATTTT
clone size: once
J gene: TRBJ2-3
D gene: TRBD1
CDR3 length: 16
V gene: TRBV9

CDR3 protein: CASSFGFGIGGGYTF
CDR3 DNA: TGTGCCAGCAGTTTCGGTTTCGGGATCGGGGGAGGCTACACCTTC
clone size: .
J gene: TRBJ1-2
D gene: .
CDR3 length: 15
V gene: TRBV28

CDR3 protein: CASSSGLAGEWYF
CDR3 DNA: TGTGCCAGTAGTTCGGGACTAGCGGGGGAATGGTATTTT
clone size: .
J gene: TRBJ2-3
D gene: TRBD2
CDR3 length: 13
V gene: TRBV19

CDR3 protein: CASSLGGANTGELFF
CDR3 DNA: TGTGCCAGCAGTTTAGGGGGGGCGAACACCGGGGAGCTGTTTTTT
clone size: .
J gene: TRBJ2-2
D gene: .
CDR3 length: 15
V gene: TRBV6-2/TRBV6-3

CDR3 protein: CASSLPTGGEKLFF
CDR3 DNA: TGTGCCAGCAGCCTCCCGACAGGGGGGGAAAAACTGTTTTTT
clone size: .
J gene: TRBJ1-4
D gene: TRBD1
CDR3 length: 14
V gene: TRBV7-9

CDR3 protein: CASSYGTGKIEAFF
CDR3 DNA: TGTGCCAGCAGTTACGGAACAGGGAAGATCGAAGCTTTCTTT
clone size: .
J gene: TRBJ1-1
D gene: .
CDR3 length: 14
V gene: TRBV6-5

CDR3 protein: CASSQVVASGLGEQYF
CDR3 DNA: TGCGCCAGCAGCCAAGTGGTGGCTAGCGGCTTAGGGGAGCAGTACTTC
clone size: .
J gene: TRBJ2-7
D gene: TRBD2
CDR3 length: 16
V gene: TRBV4-3

CDR3 protein: CATSREGGINYGYTF
CDR3 DNA: TGTGCCACCAGCAGAGAGGGGGGGATAAACTATGGCTACACCTTC
clone size: .
J gene: TRBJ1-2
D gene: .
CDR3 length: 15
V gene: TRBV15